These T cell receptor beta chains were read from a single sample in a study of pediatric ulcerative colitis. Method: immunoSEQ multiplex PCR; TCRdb's copy keeps in-frame clones and lacks some. The sample includes roughly 14,000 clones, approximately 90% of them seen just once. The source material was blood. The source is a boy aged 10-17 years with moderate ulcerative colitis. Both conserved end residues are part of each CDR3. A D gene is named only where the DNA matches it firmly. Clone size is stated in some rows and not others, as once, few, many or a class when expanded.

cdr3_nt: TGTGCCAGCTTCCCCCCCTGGGACAGGGGCATCTATGGCTACACCTTC; cdr3_aa: CASFPPWDRGIYGYTF; clone_size: -; v_call: TRBV5-6; d_call: TRBD1; j_call: TRBJ1-2
cdr3_nt: TGCGCCAGCAGTTGGACAGGGGGCGTCTCCTACGAGCAGTACTTC; cdr3_aa: CASSWTGGVSYEQYF; clone_size: -; v_call: TRBV4-1; d_call: TRBD1; j_call: TRBJ2-7
cdr3_nt: TGTGCCAGCAGGGGGGGGCGGTCAGATACGCAGTATTTT; cdr3_aa: CASRGGRSDTQYF; clone_size: -; v_call: TRBV2; d_call: -; j_call: TRBJ2-3
cdr3_nt: TGTGCCAGCAGCTTATTTGCTGGACAGGGGTACGAGCAGTACTTC; cdr3_aa: CASSLFAGQGYEQYF; clone_size: -; v_call: TRBV7-2; d_call: TRBD1; j_call: TRBJ2-7
cdr3_nt: TGCGCCAGCAGCCAGGGATCCTATAATTCACCCCTCCACTTT; cdr3_aa: CASSQGSYNSPLHF; clone_size: -; v_call: TRBV4-1; d_call: -; j_call: TRBJ1-6
cdr3_nt: TGTGCCAGCAGCTCACAGGGGCAGGGGATATGGGGCTACACCTTC; cdr3_aa: CASSSQGQGIWGYTF; clone_size: -; v_call: TRBV7-2; d_call: TRBD1; j_call: TRBJ1-2
cdr3_nt: TGTGCCAGCAGCCATTCCGAGGATACGCAGTATTTT; cdr3_aa: CASSHSEDTQYF; clone_size: -; v_call: TRBV6-5; d_call: -; j_call: TRBJ2-3
cdr3_nt: TGTGCCAGCAGTCTGTGGGCGGGAGTGACCTACGAGCAGTACTTC; cdr3_aa: CASSLWAGVTYEQYF; clone_size: -; v_call: TRBV28; d_call: TRBD2; j_call: TRBJ2-7
cdr3_nt: TGTGCCAGCAGCTTCAACAGGGACTCTGGAAACACCATATATTTT; cdr3_aa: CASSFNRDSGNTIYF; clone_size: once; v_call: TRBV5-4; d_call: -; j_call: TRBJ1-3
cdr3_nt: TGTGCCAGCAGCCCAACCCTATATTCGGAGCAGTTCTTC; cdr3_aa: CASSPTLYSEQFF; clone_size: -; v_call: TRBV7-9; d_call: -; j_call: TRBJ2-1
cdr3_nt: TGTGCCAGCAGTCCCTCCAATGAGCAGTTCTTC; cdr3_aa: CASSPSNEQFF; clone_size: -; v_call: TRBV6-6; d_call: -; j_call: TRBJ2-1
cdr3_nt: TGCGCCAGCAGTGAGTCAGGACACCCCTCTGGAAACACCATATATTTT; cdr3_aa: CASSESGHPSGNTIYF; clone_size: once; v_call: TRBV10-2; d_call: -; j_call: TRBJ1-3
cdr3_nt: TGTGCCAGCACCTTCCCGGGACTCACAAACTACGAGCAGTACTTC; cdr3_aa: CASTFPGLTNYEQYF; clone_size: -; v_call: TRBV28; d_call: -; j_call: TRBJ2-7
cdr3_nt: TGTGCCAGTAACCCCGGCTCGACAGGGAGCAGCTCCTACGAGCAGTACTTC; cdr3_aa: CASNPGSTGSSSYEQYF; clone_size: -; v_call: TRBV19; d_call: TRBD1; j_call: TRBJ2-7
cdr3_nt: TGTGCCAGCAGCTTAGATCGGACAGCATGGCAGTTCTTC; cdr3_aa: CASSLDRTAWQFF; clone_size: -; v_call: TRBV7-9; d_call: -; j_call: TRBJ2-1
cdr3_nt: TGTGCCAGCAGTGAACAGGGGGCTAAGTACGAGCAGTACTTC; cdr3_aa: CASSEQGAKYEQYF; clone_size: -; v_call: TRBV2; d_call: TRBD1; j_call: TRBJ2-7
cdr3_nt: TGTGCCAGCAGTCCGACAGGGGGCAATGGCTACACCTTC; cdr3_aa: CASSPTGGNGYTF; clone_size: -; v_call: TRBV2; d_call: TRBD1; j_call: TRBJ1-2
cdr3_nt: TGTGCCAGCAGCTCGCTACGGGTGCACGAGCAGTACTTC; cdr3_aa: CASSSLRVHEQYF; clone_size: -; v_call: TRBV11-2; d_call: -; j_call: TRBJ2-7
cdr3_nt: TGTGCCAGCAGCACAAGGACTAGCGGAACGAACACCGGGGAGCTGTTTTTT; cdr3_aa: CASSTRTSGTNTGELFF; clone_size: -; v_call: TRBV5-4; d_call: TRBD2; j_call: TRBJ2-2
cdr3_nt: TGTGCCAGCAGCTCAGAACTGGGAAGGGGCACAGATACGCAGTATTTT; cdr3_aa: CASSSELGRGTDTQYF; clone_size: once; v_call: TRBV6-6; d_call: -; j_call: TRBJ2-3
cdr3_nt: TGTGCCAGAGAGAGATTTTCGAACACCGGGGAGCTGTTTTTT; cdr3_aa: CARERFSNTGELFF; clone_size: -; v_call: TRBV5-8; d_call: -; j_call: TRBJ2-2
cdr3_nt: TGTGCCAGCAGCTCCGGGACTACCCAAGAGACCCAGTACTTC; cdr3_aa: CASSSGTTQETQYF; clone_size: -; v_call: TRBV7-9; d_call: TRBD2; j_call: TRBJ2-5
cdr3_nt: TGTGCCAGCAGCTCTGGGACTAGCAGACCGCAGTTCTTC; cdr3_aa: CASSSGTSRPQFF; clone_size: -; v_call: TRBV5-8; d_call: TRBD2; j_call: TRBJ2-1
cdr3_nt: TGCGCCAGCAGCCAACCTGGACAGAAGAACTATGGCTACACCTTC; cdr3_aa: CASSQPGQKNYGYTF; clone_size: -; v_call: TRBV4-1; d_call: -; j_call: TRBJ1-2
cdr3_nt: TGTGCCAGTAGAAACCTTCCGGGACCCAACTACGAGCAGTACTTC; cdr3_aa: CASRNLPGPNYEQYF; clone_size: -; v_call: TRBV6-1; d_call: -; j_call: TRBJ2-7
cdr3_nt: TGCAGCGTTGAAGATAGAGGAGTCTTAGAGTACAATGAGCAGTTCTTC; cdr3_aa: CSVEDRGVLEYNEQFF; clone_size: -; v_call: TRBV29-1; d_call: -; j_call: TRBJ2-1
cdr3_nt: TGTGCCAGCTCCATTCCCCAGGGGTTCTTGAACTATGGCTACACCTTC; cdr3_aa: CASSIPQGFLNYGYTF; clone_size: -; v_call: TRBV19; d_call: -; j_call: TRBJ1-2
cdr3_nt: TGCGCCAGCAGCTTGAGGCCCATTGGGGCGGGGAACTCAGCGTACGAGCAGTACTTC; cdr3_aa: CASSLRPIGAGNSAYEQYF; clone_size: once; v_call: TRBV5-1; d_call: -; j_call: TRBJ2-7
cdr3_nt: TGTGCCAGCAGCTTAGCACACCCGAGGGTCACAGATACGCAGTATTTT; cdr3_aa: CASSLAHPRVTDTQYF; clone_size: once; v_call: TRBV7-7; d_call: -; j_call: TRBJ2-3
cdr3_nt: TGTGCCATCAGGGACACACCCTGGGGAAACACTGAAGCTTTCTTT; cdr3_aa: CAIRDTPWGNTEAFF; clone_size: -; v_call: TRBV10-3; d_call: -; j_call: TRBJ1-1
cdr3_nt: TGTGCCAGCAGTCTAGGGTGGGGGGCCGAGCAGTACTTC; cdr3_aa: CASSLGWGAEQYF; clone_size: once; v_call: TRBV27; d_call: -; j_call: TRBJ2-7
cdr3_nt: TGTGCCACCAGCGTGGCAGGGATGAACACTGAAGCTTTCTTT; cdr3_aa: CATSVAGMNTEAFF; clone_size: -; v_call: TRBV28; d_call: -; j_call: TRBJ1-1
cdr3_nt: TGTGCCAGCAGCCAATCCGCAACTAGCGGGACCTACGAGCAGTACTTC; cdr3_aa: CASSQSATSGTYEQYF; clone_size: -; v_call: TRBV7-2; d_call: TRBD2; j_call: TRBJ2-7
cdr3_nt: TGTGCCAGCAAGCAGACTAGCGGGAGGGATACGCAGTATTTT; cdr3_aa: CASKQTSGRDTQYF; clone_size: -; v_call: TRBV5-8; d_call: TRBD2; j_call: TRBJ2-3
cdr3_nt: TGCAGCGCTACCCCCGGGACAGGGGATTACGAGCAGTACTTC; cdr3_aa: CSATPGTGDYEQYF; clone_size: -; v_call: TRBV29-1; d_call: TRBD1; j_call: TRBJ2-7
cdr3_nt: TGTGCCAGCAGTTTGTTGGGGGGAACAGATACGCAGTATTTT; cdr3_aa: CASSLLGGTDTQYF; clone_size: -; v_call: TRBV28; d_call: -; j_call: TRBJ2-3
cdr3_nt: TGTGCCAGCAGCTTAATAGGGGGAGACACCGGGGAGCTGTTTTTT; cdr3_aa: CASSLIGGDTGELFF; clone_size: -; v_call: TRBV7-3; d_call: -; j_call: TRBJ2-2
cdr3_nt: TGTGCCAGCAGCTTAGCCCGGACTAGCGGGGGGGTGGCGCAGTATTTT; cdr3_aa: CASSLARTSGGVAQYF; clone_size: -; v_call: TRBV11-2; d_call: TRBD2; j_call: TRBJ2-3
cdr3_nt: TGTGCCAGTAGTATAGAGGGACAGGATAATCAGCCCCAGCATTTT; cdr3_aa: CASSIEGQDNQPQHF; clone_size: -; v_call: TRBV19; d_call: TRBD1; j_call: TRBJ1-5
cdr3_nt: TGTGCCAGCAGTGAAGCCCCAGGGTACCAAGAGACCCAGTACTTC; cdr3_aa: CASSEAPGYQETQYF; clone_size: -; v_call: TRBV6-1; d_call: -; j_call: TRBJ2-5
cdr3_nt: TGTGCCAGCTCATTATCCGACAGTTTAAACACTGAAGCTTTCTTT; cdr3_aa: CASSLSDSLNTEAFF; clone_size: few; v_call: TRBV18; d_call: -; j_call: TRBJ1-1
cdr3_nt: TGTGCCAGCAGCTTATCGGCCGAGGGAGATACGCAGTATTTT; cdr3_aa: CASSLSAEGDTQYF; clone_size: -; v_call: TRBV7-9; d_call: -; j_call: TRBJ2-3
cdr3_nt: TGTGCCAGCAGGCAACAGGGGGCGGGAGAGCAGTACTTC; cdr3_aa: CASRQQGAGEQYF; clone_size: once; v_call: TRBV28; d_call: TRBD1; j_call: TRBJ2-7
cdr3_nt: TGTGCCAGCAGCTTGGAGGCTAGCTCCTACGAGCAGTACTTC; cdr3_aa: CASSLEASSYEQYF; clone_size: -; v_call: TRBV5-5; d_call: -; j_call: TRBJ2-7
cdr3_nt: TGTGCCAGCAGCTTAGAAGACAGGCAGAGCAGCAATCAGCCCCAGCATTTT; cdr3_aa: CASSLEDRQSSNQPQHF; clone_size: -; v_call: TRBV11-3; d_call: -; j_call: TRBJ1-5
cdr3_nt: TGTGCCAGCTCATGGACAGGTCGCTACGAGCAGTACTTC; cdr3_aa: CASSWTGRYEQYF; clone_size: -; v_call: TRBV18; d_call: TRBD1; j_call: TRBJ2-7
cdr3_nt: TGTGCCACCAGCAGAGGGAAGGGAATGGATACGCAGTATTTT; cdr3_aa: CATSRGKGMDTQYF; clone_size: -; v_call: TRBV15; d_call: -; j_call: TRBJ2-3
cdr3_nt: TGTGCCAGCAGCTCTAATACCCGAGATACGCAGTATTTT; cdr3_aa: CASSSNTRDTQYF; clone_size: -; v_call: TRBV6-5; d_call: -; j_call: TRBJ2-3
cdr3_nt: TGTGCCAGCAGCCCAATGATCGGTGAGACCCAGTACTTC; cdr3_aa: CASSPMIGETQYF; clone_size: -; v_call: TRBV11-3; d_call: -; j_call: TRBJ2-5
cdr3_nt: TGTGCCAGCAGCTTAGAAGGACTAGCGGGAGATTGGGAGCAGTTCTTC; cdr3_aa: CASSLEGLAGDWEQFF; clone_size: few; v_call: TRBV7-9; d_call: TRBD2; j_call: TRBJ2-1
cdr3_nt: TGTGCCAGCAGCCGGACTAGCGGGGTCTACGAGCAGTACTTC; cdr3_aa: CASSRTSGVYEQYF; clone_size: -; v_call: TRBV7-2; d_call: TRBD2; j_call: TRBJ2-7
cdr3_nt: TGTGCCAGTTCCCCGGGCGGGACTAACAATGAGCAGTTCTTC; cdr3_aa: CASSPGGTNNEQFF; clone_size: -; v_call: TRBV19; d_call: TRBD2; j_call: TRBJ2-1
cdr3_nt: TGTGCCAGCAGCTCGCTTCCCGGAGAGGGTGGCTACACCTTC; cdr3_aa: CASSSLPGEGGYTF; clone_size: -; v_call: TRBV5-6; d_call: -; j_call: TRBJ1-2
cdr3_nt: TGCGCCAGCAGCTCCGATAGTACATACAATGAGCAGTTCTTC; cdr3_aa: CASSSDSTYNEQFF; clone_size: -; v_call: TRBV5-1; d_call: -; j_call: TRBJ2-1
cdr3_nt: TGTGCCAGCAGACCGCCCTGGGAGGGGGACTATGGCTACACCTTC; cdr3_aa: CASRPPWEGDYGYTF; clone_size: -; v_call: TRBV6-5; d_call: -; j_call: TRBJ1-2